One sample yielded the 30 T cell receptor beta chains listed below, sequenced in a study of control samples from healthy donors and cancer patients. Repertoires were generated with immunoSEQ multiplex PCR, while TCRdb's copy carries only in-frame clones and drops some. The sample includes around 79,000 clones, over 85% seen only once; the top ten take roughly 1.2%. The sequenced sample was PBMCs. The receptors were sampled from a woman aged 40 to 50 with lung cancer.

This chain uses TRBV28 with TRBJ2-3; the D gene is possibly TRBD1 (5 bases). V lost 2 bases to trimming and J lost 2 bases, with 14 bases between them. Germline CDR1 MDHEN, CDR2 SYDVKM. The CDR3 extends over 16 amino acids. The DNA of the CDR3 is TGTGCCAGCAGTTTAATTCAGGGATCGACCACAGATACGCAGTATTTT. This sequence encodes CASSLIQGSTTDTQYF.

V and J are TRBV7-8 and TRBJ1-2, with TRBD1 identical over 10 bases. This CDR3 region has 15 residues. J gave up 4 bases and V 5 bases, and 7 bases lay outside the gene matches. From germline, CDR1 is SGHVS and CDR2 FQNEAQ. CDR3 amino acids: CASSPRWTGGYGYTF. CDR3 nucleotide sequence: TGTGCCAGCAGCCCAAGATGGACAGGGGGCTATGGCTACACCTTC. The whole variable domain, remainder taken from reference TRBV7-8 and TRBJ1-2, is GAGVSQSPRYKVAKRGQDVALRCDPISGHVSLFWYQQALGQGPEFLTYFQNEAQLDKSGLPSDRFFAERPEGSVSTLKIQRTQQEDSAVYLCASSPRWTGGYGYTFGSGTRLTVV.

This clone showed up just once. In DNA, the CDR3 is TGCGCCAGCAAAAAGAACCTTGACAGGGGGCATCAGAACACTGAAGCTTTCTTT. Its protein is CASKKNLDRGHQNTEAFF. The chain is built from TRBV5-1 and TRBJ1-1; 10 positions agree with TRBD1. The CDR3 is 18 residues long. CDR1 is SGHRS, CDR2 YFSETQ, per germline. The V and J ends lost 6 bases and 1 base, in that order; junction bases with no gene match: 15.

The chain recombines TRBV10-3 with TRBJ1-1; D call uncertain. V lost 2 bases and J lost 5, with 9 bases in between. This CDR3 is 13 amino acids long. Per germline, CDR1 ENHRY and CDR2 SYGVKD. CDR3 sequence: CAISEGMETEAFF. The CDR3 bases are TGTGCCATCAGTGAGGGGATGGAGACTGAAGCTTTCTTT.

CDR3 sequence (DNA): TGCGCCAGCAGCATAGTCGGAGACACAGATACGCAGTATTTT. It translates to CASSIVGDTDTQYF. The chain carries TRBV5-1 and TRBJ2-3; D call uncertain. This CDR3 spans 14 amino acids. Deletions cut 4 bases from V and 2 bases from J, with 11 bases between. Per germline, CDR1 SGHRS and CDR2 YFSETQ.

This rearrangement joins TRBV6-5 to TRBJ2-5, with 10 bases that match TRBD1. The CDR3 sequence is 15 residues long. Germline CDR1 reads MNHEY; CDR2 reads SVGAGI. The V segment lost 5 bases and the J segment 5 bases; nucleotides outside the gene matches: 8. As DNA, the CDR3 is TGTGCCAGCAGTATGACAGGGGGCCGGGGCGAGACCCAGTACTTC. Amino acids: CASSMTGGRGETQYF.

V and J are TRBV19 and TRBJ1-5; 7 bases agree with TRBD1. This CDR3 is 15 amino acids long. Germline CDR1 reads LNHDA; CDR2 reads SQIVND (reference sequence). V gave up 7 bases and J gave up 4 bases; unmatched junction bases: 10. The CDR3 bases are TGTGCCAGTAAGAACAGGGGAATTAGAAATCAGCCCCAGCATTTT. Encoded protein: CASKNRGIRNQPQHF.

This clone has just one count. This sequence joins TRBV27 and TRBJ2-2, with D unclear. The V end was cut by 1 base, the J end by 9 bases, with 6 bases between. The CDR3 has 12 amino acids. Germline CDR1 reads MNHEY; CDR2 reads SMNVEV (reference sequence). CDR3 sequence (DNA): TGTGCCAGCAGTTTATATGAGTGGGAGCTGTTTTTT. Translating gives CASSLYEWELFF.

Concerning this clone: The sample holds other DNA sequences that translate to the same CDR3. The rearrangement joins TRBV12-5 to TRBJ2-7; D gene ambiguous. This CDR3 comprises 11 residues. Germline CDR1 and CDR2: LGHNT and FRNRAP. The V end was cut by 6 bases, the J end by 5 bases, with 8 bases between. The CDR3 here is CASGPLNEQYF. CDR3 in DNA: TGTGCTAGTGGCCCTCTTAACGAGCAGTACTTC. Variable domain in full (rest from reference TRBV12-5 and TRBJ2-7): DARVTQTPRHKVTEMGQEVTMRCQPILGHNTVFWYRQTMMQGLELLAYFRNRAPLDDSGMPKDRFSAEMPDATLATLKIQPSEPRDSAVYFCASGPLNEQYFGPGTRLTVT.

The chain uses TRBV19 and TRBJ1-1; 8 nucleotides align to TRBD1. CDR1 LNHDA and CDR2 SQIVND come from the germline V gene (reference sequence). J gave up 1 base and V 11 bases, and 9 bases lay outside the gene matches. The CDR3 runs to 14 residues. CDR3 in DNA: TGTGCCTCAAGACAGGGGCTTTCGAACACTGAAGCTTTCTTT. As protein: CASRQGLSNTEAFF. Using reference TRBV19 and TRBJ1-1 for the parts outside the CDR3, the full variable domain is DGGITQSPKYLFRKEGQNVTLSCEQNLNHDAMYWYRQDPGQGLRLIYYSQIVNDFQKGDIAEGYSVSREKKESFPLTVTSAQKNPTAFYLCASRQGLSNTEAFFGQGTRLTVV.

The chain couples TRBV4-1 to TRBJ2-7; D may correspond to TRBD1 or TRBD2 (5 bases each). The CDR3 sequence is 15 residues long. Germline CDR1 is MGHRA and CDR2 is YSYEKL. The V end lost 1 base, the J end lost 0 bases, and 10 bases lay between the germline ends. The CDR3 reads CASSQGDGYSYEQYF. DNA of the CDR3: TGCGCCAGCAGCCAAGGGGACGGGTACTCCTACGAGCAGTACTTC.

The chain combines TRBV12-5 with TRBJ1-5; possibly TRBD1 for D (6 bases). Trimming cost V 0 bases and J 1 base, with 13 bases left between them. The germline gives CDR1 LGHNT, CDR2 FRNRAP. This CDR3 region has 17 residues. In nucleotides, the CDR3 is TGTGCTAGTGGTTTGGTAGGAACAGGGAGAAGCAATCAGCCCCAGCATTTT. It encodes CASGLVGTGRSNQPQHF.

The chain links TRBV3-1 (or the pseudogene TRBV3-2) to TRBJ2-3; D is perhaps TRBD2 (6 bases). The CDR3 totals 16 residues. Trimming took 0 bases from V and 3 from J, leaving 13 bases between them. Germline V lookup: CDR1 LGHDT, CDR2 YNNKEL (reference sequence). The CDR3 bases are TGTGCCAGCAGCCAAGATCGCGGGACCTTAACAGATACGCAGTATTTT. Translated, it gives CASSQDRGTLTDTQYF.

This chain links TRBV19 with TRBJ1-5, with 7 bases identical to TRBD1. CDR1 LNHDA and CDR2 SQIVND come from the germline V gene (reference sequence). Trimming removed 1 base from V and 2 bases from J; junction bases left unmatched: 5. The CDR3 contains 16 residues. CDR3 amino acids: CASSIVRGEGNQPQHF. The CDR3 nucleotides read TGTGCCAGTAGTATAGTCAGGGGGGAAGGCAATCAGCCCCAGCATTTT.

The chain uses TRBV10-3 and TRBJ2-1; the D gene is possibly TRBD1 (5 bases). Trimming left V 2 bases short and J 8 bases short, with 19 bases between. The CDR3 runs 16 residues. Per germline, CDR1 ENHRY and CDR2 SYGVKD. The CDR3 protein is CAISEPQGQFGDEQFF. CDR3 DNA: TGTGCCATCAGTGAGCCGCAGGGCCAGTTTGGGGATGAGCAGTTCTTC.

In DNA form, the CDR3 reads TGTGCCACCGTCTTTAGCGGGGGGCCAGAGGAGACCCAGTACTTC. This codes for CATVFSGGPEETQYF. V gene TRBV10-3 combines with J gene TRBJ2-5; 10 bases are a match to TRBD2. V dropped 10 bases and J dropped 5; count of bases not matched to a gene: 13. CDR1 and CDR2 (germline): ENHRY, SYGVKD. The CDR3 is 15 amino acids.

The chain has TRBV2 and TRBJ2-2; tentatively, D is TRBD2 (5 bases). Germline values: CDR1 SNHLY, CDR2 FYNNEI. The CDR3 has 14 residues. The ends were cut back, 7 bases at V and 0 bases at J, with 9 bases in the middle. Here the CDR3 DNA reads TGTGCCAGCAATGGAGGAGCGAACACCGGGGAGCTGTTTTTT. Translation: CASNGGANTGELFF.

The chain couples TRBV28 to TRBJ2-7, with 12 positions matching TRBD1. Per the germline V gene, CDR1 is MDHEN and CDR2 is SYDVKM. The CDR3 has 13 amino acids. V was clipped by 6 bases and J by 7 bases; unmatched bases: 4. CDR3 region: CASRGTGGKEQYF. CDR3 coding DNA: TGTGCCAGCAGGGGGACAGGGGGCAAAGAGCAGTACTTC. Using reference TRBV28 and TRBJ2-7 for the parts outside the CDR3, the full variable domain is DVKVTQSSRYLVKRTGEKVFLECVQDMDHENMFWYRQDPGLGLRLIYFSYDVKMKEKGDIPEGYSVSREKKERFSLILESASTNQTSMYLCASRGTGGKEQYFGPGTRLTVT.

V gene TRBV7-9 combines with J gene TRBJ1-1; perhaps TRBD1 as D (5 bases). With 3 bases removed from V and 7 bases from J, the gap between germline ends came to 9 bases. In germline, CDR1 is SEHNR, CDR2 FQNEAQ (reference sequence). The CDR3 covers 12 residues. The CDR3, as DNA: TGTGCCAGCAGCTTGGGAGGGGTTGAAGCTTTCTTT. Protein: CASSLGGVEAFF. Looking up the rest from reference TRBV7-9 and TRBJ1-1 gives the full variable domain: DTGVSQNPRHKITKRGQNVTFRCDPISEHNRLYWYRQTLGQGPEFLTYFQNEAQLEKSRLLSDRFSAERPKGSFSTLEIQRTEQGDSAMYLCASSLGGVEAFFGQGTRLTVV.

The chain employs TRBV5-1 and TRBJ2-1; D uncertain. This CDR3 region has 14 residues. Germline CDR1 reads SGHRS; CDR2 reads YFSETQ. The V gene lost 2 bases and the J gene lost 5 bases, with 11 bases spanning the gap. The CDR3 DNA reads TGCGCCAGCAGCTTCACAGCCACCCACAATGAGCAGTTCTTC. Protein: CASSFTATHNEQFF.

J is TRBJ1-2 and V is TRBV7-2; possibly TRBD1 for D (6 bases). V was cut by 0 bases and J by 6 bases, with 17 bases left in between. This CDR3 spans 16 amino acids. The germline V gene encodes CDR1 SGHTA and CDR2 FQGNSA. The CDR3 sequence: CASSLAGRGVSNGYTF. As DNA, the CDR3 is TGTGCCAGCAGCTTAGCGGGGAGGGGGGTGTCAAATGGCTACACCTTC.

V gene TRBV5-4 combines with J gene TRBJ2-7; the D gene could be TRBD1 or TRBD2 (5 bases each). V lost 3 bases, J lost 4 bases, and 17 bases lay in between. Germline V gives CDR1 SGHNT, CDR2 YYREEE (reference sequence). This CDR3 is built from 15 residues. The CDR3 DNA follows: TGTGCCAGCAGCTCCGGACTGGGGGAGTATTACGAGCAGTACTTC. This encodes CASSSGLGEYYEQYF.

The CDR3 DNA reads TGTGCCAGCAGTTCCCCGGCGCCTCATGGCTACACCTTC. Amino acids: CASSSPAPHGYTF. The J gene is TRBJ1-2, the V gene TRBV6-5; D not certain. The V gene lost 4 bases and the J gene lost 6 bases, with 12 bases spanning the gap. CDR1 is MNHEY, CDR2 SVGAGI, per germline. CDR3 length: 13 residues.

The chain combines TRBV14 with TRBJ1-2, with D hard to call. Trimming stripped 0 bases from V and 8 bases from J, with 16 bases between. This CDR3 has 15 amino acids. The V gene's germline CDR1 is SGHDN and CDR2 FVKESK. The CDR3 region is CASSQDIEGLAGYTF. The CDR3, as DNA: TGTGCCAGCAGCCAAGATATAGAGGGCTTAGCCGGCTACACCTTC. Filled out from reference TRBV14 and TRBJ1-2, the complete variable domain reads EAGVTQFPSHSVIEKGQTVTLRCDPISGHDNLYWYRRVMGKEIKFLLHFVKESKQDESGMPNNRFLAERTGGTYSTLKVQPAELEDSGVYFCASSQDIEGLAGYTFGSGTRLTVV.

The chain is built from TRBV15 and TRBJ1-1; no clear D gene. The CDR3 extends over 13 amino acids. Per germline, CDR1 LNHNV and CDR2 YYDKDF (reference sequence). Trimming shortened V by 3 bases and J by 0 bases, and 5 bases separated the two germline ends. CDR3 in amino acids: CATSSRLNTEAFF. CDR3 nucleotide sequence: TGTGCCACCAGCAGCAGATTGAACACTGAAGCTTTCTTT. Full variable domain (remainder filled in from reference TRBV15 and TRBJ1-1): DAMVIQNPRYQVTQFGKPVTLSCSQTLNHNVMYWYQQKSSQAPKLLFHYYDKDFNNEADTPDNFQSRRPNTSFCFLDIRSPGLGDTAMYLCATSSRLNTEAFFGQGTRLTVV.

For the CDR3, the DNA is TGTGCCAGCAGATTTAGGACCGACACTGAGCAGTTCTTC. This sequence encodes CASRFRTDTEQFF. The gene calls are TRBV2 and TRBJ2-1; D not resolved. Germline assignment: CDR1 SNHLY and CDR2 FYNNEI. This CDR3 region has 13 residues. Trimming stripped 6 bases from V and 9 bases from J, with 15 bases between.

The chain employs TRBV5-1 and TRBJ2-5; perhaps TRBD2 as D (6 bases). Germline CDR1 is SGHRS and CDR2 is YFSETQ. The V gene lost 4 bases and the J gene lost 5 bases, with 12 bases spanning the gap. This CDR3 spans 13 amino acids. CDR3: CASSTPGEETQYF. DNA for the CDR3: TGCGCCAGCAGCACGCCGGGGGAGGAGACCCAGTACTTC. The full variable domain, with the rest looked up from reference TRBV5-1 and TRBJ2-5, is KAGVTQTPRYLIKTRGQQVTLSCSPISGHRSVSWYQQTPGQGLQFLFEYFSETQRNKGNFPGRFSGRQFSNSRSEMNVSTLELGDSALYLCASSTPGEETQYFGPGTRLLVL.

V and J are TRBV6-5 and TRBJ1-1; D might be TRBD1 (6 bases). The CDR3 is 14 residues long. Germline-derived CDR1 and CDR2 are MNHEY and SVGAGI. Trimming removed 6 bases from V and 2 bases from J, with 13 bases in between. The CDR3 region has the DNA TGTGCCAGCAGACAGGGTTGGGCTAACACTGAAGCTTTCTTT. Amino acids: CASRQGWANTEAFF.

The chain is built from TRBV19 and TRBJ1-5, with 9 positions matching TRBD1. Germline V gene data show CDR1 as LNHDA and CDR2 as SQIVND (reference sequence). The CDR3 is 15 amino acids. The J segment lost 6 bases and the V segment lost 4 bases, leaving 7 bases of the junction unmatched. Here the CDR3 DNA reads TGTGCCAGTAGTACCTACGGACAGGGGTTTCAGCCCCAGCATTTT. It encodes CASSTYGQGFQPQHF. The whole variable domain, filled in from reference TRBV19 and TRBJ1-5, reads DGGITQSPKYLFRKEGQNVTLSCEQNLNHDAMYWYRQDPGQGLRLIYYSQIVNDFQKGDIAEGYSVSREKKESFPLTVTSAQKNPTAFYLCASSTYGQGFQPQHFGDGTRLSIL.

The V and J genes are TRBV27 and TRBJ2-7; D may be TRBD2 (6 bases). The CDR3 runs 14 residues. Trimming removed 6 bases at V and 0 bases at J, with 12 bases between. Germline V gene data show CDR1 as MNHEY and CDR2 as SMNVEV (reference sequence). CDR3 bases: TGTGCCAGCAGCCTGGACGGGAGCTCCTACGAGCAGTACTTC. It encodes CASSLDGSSYEQYF.